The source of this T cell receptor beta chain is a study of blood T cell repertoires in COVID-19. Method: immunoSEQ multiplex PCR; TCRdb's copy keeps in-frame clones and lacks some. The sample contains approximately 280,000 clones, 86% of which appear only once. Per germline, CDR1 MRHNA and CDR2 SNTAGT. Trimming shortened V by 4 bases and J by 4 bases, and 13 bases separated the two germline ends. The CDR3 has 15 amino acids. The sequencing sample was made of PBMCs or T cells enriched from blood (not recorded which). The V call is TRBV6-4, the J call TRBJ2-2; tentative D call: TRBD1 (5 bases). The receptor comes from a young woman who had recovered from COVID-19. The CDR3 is CASSVQGRSTGELFF. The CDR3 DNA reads TGTGCCAGCAGTGTTCAGGGCCGCAGCACCGGGGAGCTGTTTTTT.